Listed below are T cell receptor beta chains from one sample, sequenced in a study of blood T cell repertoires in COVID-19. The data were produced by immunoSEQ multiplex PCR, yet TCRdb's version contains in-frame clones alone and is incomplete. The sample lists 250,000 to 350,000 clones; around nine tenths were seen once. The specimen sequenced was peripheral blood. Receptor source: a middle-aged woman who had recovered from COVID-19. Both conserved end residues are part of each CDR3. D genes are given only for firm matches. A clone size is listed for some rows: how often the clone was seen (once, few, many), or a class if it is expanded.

TGTGCCACCAGCGTCAGGGCGAACACCGGGGAGCTGTTTTTT,CATSVRANTGELFF,14,TRBJ2-2,-,-,TRBV24-1
TGTGCCAGTAGTATAGCCCAAGCGGGCGACAATGAGCAGTTCTTC,CASSIAQAGDNEQFF,15,TRBJ2-1,-,-,TRBV19
TGTGCCAGCAGTTTAACGACACCTCAATATAGCAATCAGCCCCAGCATTTT,CASSLTTPQYSNQPQHF,17,TRBJ1-5,-,-,TRBV27
TGTGCCATCAGTGATTTGGGACAGGAGGGGAACGAGCAGTACTTC,CAISDLGQEGNEQYF,15,TRBJ2-7,TRBD1,once,TRBV10-3
TGCGCCAGCAGCTTGCAGGGGGCCACAGATACGCAGTATTTT,CASSLQGATDTQYF,14,TRBJ2-3,TRBD1,-,TRBV5-1
TGTGCCAGCAGTTTCACCGGACTAGCGGCCTACAATGAGCAGTTCTTC,CASSFTGLAAYNEQFF,16,TRBJ2-1,TRBD2,once,TRBV28
TGTGCCAGCACCCCAGGGAGGGGCTCGGGCTCTGGGGCCAACGTCCTGACTTTC,CASTPGRGSGSGANVLTF,18,TRBJ2-6,TRBD2,-,TRBV7-2
TGTGCCAGCAGCCAAGTGTCTGGGGGCGGAGAGACCCAGTACTTC,CASSQVSGGGETQYF,15,TRBJ2-5,-,-,TRBV3-1/TRBV3-2
TGTGCCACCAGTGGGGTTAGCGGGAGCTTAACAGATACGCAGTATTTT,CATSGVSGSLTDTQYF,16,TRBJ2-3,TRBD2,-,TRBV24-1
TGTGCCAGCAGCTTATCGGTTGCGGGAGTGATTATACCCTACGAGCAGTACTTC,CASSLSVAGVIIPYEQYF,18,TRBJ2-7,TRBD2,-,TRBV7-9
TGTGCCAGCGAGGCGACAGGGACGAACACTGAAGCTTTCTTT,CASEATGTNTEAFF,14,TRBJ1-1,TRBD1,-,TRBV5-8
TGTGCCAGCAGTCCCATAAACGAACAGGGGTCCTGGGATACGCAGTATTTT,CASSPINEQGSWDTQYF,17,TRBJ2-3,TRBD1,-,TRBV6-9
TGTGCCTGGCAAGACAGGGTTCTGAACACTGAAGCTTTCTTT,CAWQDRVLNTEAFF,14,TRBJ1-1,TRBD1,-,TRBV30
TGTGCCAGCAGCGGAGAGCTAGCTAGTAATGAGCAGTTCTTC,CASSGELASNEQFF,14,TRBJ2-1,-,-,TRBV7-9
TGCGCCAGCAGCTTGGACGGAGAAGCCTACGAGCAGTACTTC,CASSLDGEAYEQYF,14,TRBJ2-7,-,-,TRBV5-1
TGTGCCACCAGTGATCCGGGAGGGCCGGATGAGCAGTTCTTC,CATSDPGGPDEQFF,14,TRBJ2-1,TRBD2,-,TRBV24-1
TGTGCCAGCAGCTTAGAAAAGGGACAGCACAATCAGCCCCAGCATTTT,CASSLEKGQHNQPQHF,16,TRBJ1-5,TRBD1,-,TRBV7-8
TGTGCCATCAGAACCGGGACAGGGAAGTACGAGCAGTACTTC,CAIRTGTGKYEQYF,14,TRBJ2-7,TRBD1,once,TRBV10-3
TGTGCCAGTAGTATAGGGGGACTAGCCCCCCGCCGGGACATTCAGTACTTC,CASSIGGLAPRRDIQYF,17,TRBJ2-4,TRBD2,once,TRBV19
TGTGCCTGGAGCCCGGGACTGACCAGAGGTACGCAGTATTTT,CAWSPGLTRGTQYF,14,TRBJ2-3,-,-,TRBV30
TGTGCCACCAGCAGAGATCGTGATGAGCAGTTCTTC,CATSRDRDEQFF,12,TRBJ2-1,-,once,TRBV15
TGTGCCAGCTCACCGTCGGACATCAGCTCTGGAAACACCATATATTTT,CASSPSDISSGNTIYF,16,TRBJ1-3,-,-,TRBV18
TGTGCCAGCAGTGCCAGCCGGGCCGGGGAGCTGTTTTTT,CASSASRAGELFF,13,TRBJ2-2,-,-,TRBV2
TGTGCCTGGGCAGGGGGCTGGGGCGGGGAGCTGTTTTTT,CAWAGGWGGELFF,13,TRBJ2-2,TRBD1,-,TRBV30
TGCAGCGTCGCTAGACAGGGAGAGACCCAGTACTTC,CSVARQGETQYF,12,TRBJ2-5,TRBD1,-,TRBV29-1
TGTGCCAGTAGTACGCCCCGGGAGGGCCTAAACAATGAGCAGTTCTTC,CASSTPREGLNNEQFF,16,TRBJ2-1,TRBD2,-,TRBV19